This TCR beta chain was found in a study of glioma-infiltrating T cells after dendritic cell vaccination. In the study overall: Dendritic cells derived from monocytes and pulsed with autologous tumor lysate formed the vaccine.

The CDR3 totals 15 residues. Germline V CDR1 and CDR2: LNHNV, YYDKDF (reference sequence). V dropped 4 bases and J dropped 7; count of bases not matched to a gene: 10. Time point: after dendritic cell vaccination, including at tumor progression/relapse. Isocitrate dehydrogenase mutation was absent in all glioblastoma patients. PBMC were collected before vaccination, two weeks after the third vaccination, and at progression. The data were produced by immunoSEQ multiplex PCR, yet TCRdb's version contains in-frame clones alone and is incomplete. The table has about 50,000 clones, more than 75% seen once.

This TCR came from a human donor with glioblastoma. The sample in question was blood, obtained after dendritic cell vaccination. V is TRBV15 and J is TRBJ1-2; 9 nucleotides line up with TRBD1. CDR3 nucleotides: TGTGCCACCAGCAAAACCGGGACAGGGAATCTTGGCTACACCTTC. It specifies CATSKTGTGNLGYTF. The full variable domain, rest sourced from reference TRBV15 and TRBJ1-2, is DAMVIQNPRYQVTQFGKPVTLSCSQTLNHNVMYWYQQKSSQAPKLLFHYYDKDFNNEADTPDNFQSRRPNTSFCFLDIRSPGLGDTAMYLCATSKTGTGNLGYTFGSGTRLTVV.